A single sample gave rise to the 17 T cell receptor beta chains below, sequenced in a study of blood T cells in healthy people across ages. It was with a sample-barcoded 5' primer and a J-beta primer mix that a second PCR of roughly 7 to 12 cycles was run. Each CDR3 protein is one row after TCRdb ran MiXCR on the 5' RACE reads. Here the sample spans 1.5 million or so distinct CDR3 sequences, around 42% being singletons. What was sequenced was blood. The receptors stem from a woman between 18 and 29 years old in good health.

The chain uses TRBV6-1 and TRBJ1-2; D is uncertain. Germline V lookup: CDR1 MNHNS, CDR2 SASEGT. This CDR3 is 14 amino acids long. V dropped 4 bases and J dropped 0 bases, with 9 bases sitting between them. CDR3: CASSVTEANYGYTF. The CDR3 DNA sequence: TGTGCCAGCAGTGTAACAGAGGCTAACTATGGCTACACCTTC.

Notes on this clonotype: One junction end disagrees with the germline gene, perhaps due to a read error. This chain connects TRBV12-3 or TRBV12-4 to TRBJ2-7, with TRBD1 matching 9 bases. The length of the CDR3 is 13 residues. CDR3 residues: CASSVADRGEEYF. CDR3 DNA sequence: TGTGCCAGCAGTGTAGCCGACAGGGGGGAGGAGTACTTC.

The rearrangement uses TRBV30 and TRBJ2-7; TRBD1 matches at 7 bases. The V gene end was trimmed by 1 base and the J gene end by 2 bases; junction bases not matched to a gene: 5. Germline V lookup: CDR1 GTSNPN, CDR2 SVGIG (reference sequence). There are 14 residues in the CDR3. DNA for the CDR3: TGTGCCTGGAGTGGGTACAGGGGCACCTACGAGCAGTACTTC. It codes for CAWSGYRGTYEQYF.

The J gene is TRBJ1-5, the V gene TRBV24-1, with 9 bases aligning to TRBD1. Looked up from germline, CDR1 is KGHDR and CDR2 is SFDVKD. This CDR3 is 14 amino acids long. The V segment lost 5 bases and the J segment 6 bases; nucleotides outside the gene matches: 4. The CDR3 DNA is TGTGCCACCAGTGGGACAGGGGATGCTCAGCCCCAGCATTTT. It yields the protein CATSGTGDAQPQHF.

As to this clonotype: Just one base apart from a much larger clone, this may be a read error. The chain carries TRBV18 and TRBJ2-5, with TRBD1 as a possible D gene (6 bases). This CDR3 comprises 12 residues. CDR1 is KGHSH and CDR2 is LQKENI in the germline V gene. CDR3: CASAPQGETQYF. CDR3 nucleotide sequence: TGTGCCAGCGCACCACAGGGAGAGACCCAGTACTTC.

This chain connects TRBV20-1 to TRBJ1-1; perhaps TRBD1 as D (5 bases). CDR1 is DFQATT and CDR2 is SNEGSKA in the germline V gene (reference sequence). This CDR3 spans 12 amino acids. V was clipped by 0 bases and J by 11 bases, with 13 bases between them. Here the CDR3 reads CSARDTGLWAFF. As DNA, the CDR3 is TGCAGTGCTAGAGATACAGGTCTTTGGGCTTTCTTT.

The gene calls are TRBV12-3 or TRBV12-4 and TRBJ1-2; TRBD1 might be the D (5 bases). V lost 7 bases and J 8 bases, leaving 20 bases between the germline ends. This CDR3 comprises 14 residues. In nucleotides, the CDR3 is TGTGCCAGCACCAACGAGGGAGGGGTCGGGGGCTACACCTTC. Translation gives CASTNEGGVGGYTF.

This sequence joins TRBV6-4 and TRBJ2-2; D remains ambiguous. Germline lookup yields CDR1 MRHNA and CDR2 SNTAGT. This CDR3 comprises 12 residues. Trimming took 2 bases from V and 6 from J, leaving 4 bases between them. The CDR3 region has the DNA TGTGCCAGCAGTGACCCCCCCGGGGAGCTGTTTTTT. It yields the protein CASSDPPGELFF.

This clonotype has just a few counts. The rearrangement joins TRBV14 to TRBJ2-1, with TRBD2 matching 11 bases. Trimming removed 4 bases from V and 5 bases from J; junction bases left unmatched: 4. The germline CDR1 and CDR2 sequences are SGHDN and FVKESK. The CDR3 is 15 residues long. The CDR3 sequence is CASSPSGRRNNEQFF. DNA of the CDR3: TGTGCCAGCAGCCCTAGCGGGAGGAGGAACAATGAGCAGTTCTTC.

In DNA form, the CDR3 reads TGTGCCAGCAGCTTAGCGTTTTCGTTATCGAACACTGAAGCTTTCTTT. It yields the protein CASSLAFSLSNTEAFF. This chain connects TRBV7-2 to TRBJ1-1, with D unclear. This CDR3 is built from 16 residues. The V end lost 0 bases, the J end lost 1 base, and 12 bases lay between the germline ends. The germline V gene has CDR1 SGHTA and CDR2 FQGNSA.

The gene calls are TRBV20-1 and TRBJ1-5; 10 nucleotides match TRBD1. J lost 7 bases, V lost 6 bases, and 12 bases had no gene match. Germline CDR1 is DFQATT and CDR2 is SNEGSKA (reference sequence). This CDR3 region has 15 residues. The chain's CDR3 is CSAPPGTGDGQPQHF. CDR3 nucleotides: TGCAGTGCCCCTCCCGGGACAGGGGACGGACAGCCCCAGCATTTT.

This chain uses TRBV27 with TRBJ2-7; no reliable D call. V lost 2 bases to trimming and J lost 5 bases, with 10 bases between them. In germline, CDR1 is MNHEY, CDR2 SMNVEV (reference sequence). The CDR3 loop spans 13 amino acids. CDR3 loop: CASSLDPLDEQYF. The CDR3 DNA follows: TGTGCCAGCAGTTTAGACCCCCTCGACGAGCAGTACTTC.

This sequence joins TRBV5-1 and TRBJ2-5; 12 bases fit TRBD1. The CDR3 totals 15 residues. With V trimmed by 4 bases and J by 3 bases, 4 bases remained unmatched. Germline-derived CDR1 and CDR2 are SGHRS and YFSETQ. The CDR3 sequence is CASSQGQGAEETQYF. DNA of the CDR3: TGCGCCAGCAGCCAGGGACAGGGGGCGGAAGAGACCCAGTACTTC.

This clonotype was picked up a small number of times. The chain combines TRBV6-1 with TRBJ1-2; D gene uncertain. With 1 base removed from V and 5 bases from J, the gap between germline ends came to 8 bases. The germline V gene encodes CDR1 MNHNS and CDR2 SASEGT. The CDR3 spans 13 residues. DNA for the CDR3: TGTGCCAGCAGTGAAGACCCTTATTATGGCTACACCTTC. Translated: CASSEDPYYGYTF.

The chain uses TRBV7-9 and TRBJ1-2, with D possibly being TRBD1 (5 bases). The germline gives CDR1 SEHNR, CDR2 FQNEAQ (reference sequence). The CDR3 is 17 residues long. Trimming stripped 1 base from V and 5 bases from J, with 20 bases between. This CDR3 reads CASSLVPPRQGRYGYTF. The CDR3 bases are TGTGCCAGCAGCTTAGTTCCCCCCAGGCAGGGCAGATATGGCTACACCTTC.

CDR3 sequence: CASRRGPADTDTQYF. CDR3 sequence (DNA): TGTGCCAGCAGGCGGGGGCCAGCCGACACAGATACGCAGTATTTT. This sequence joins TRBV6-1 and TRBJ2-3; D might be TRBD2 (7 bases). The germline V gene has CDR1 MNHNS and CDR2 SASEGT. Trimming pared 6 bases from V and 2 bases from J, leaving 15 bases between. The CDR3 length is 15 residues.

This clonotype was seen more than once but under ten times. The chain couples TRBV6-5 to TRBJ2-1; no clear D gene. The ends were cut back, 4 bases at V and 9 bases at J, with 10 bases in the middle. The germline CDR1 and CDR2 sequences are MNHEY and SVGAGI. CDR3 length equals 12 residues. As DNA, the CDR3 is TGTGCCAGCAGTTCCCGGTCCCGTGAGCAGTTCTTC. It is translated as CASSSRSREQFF.